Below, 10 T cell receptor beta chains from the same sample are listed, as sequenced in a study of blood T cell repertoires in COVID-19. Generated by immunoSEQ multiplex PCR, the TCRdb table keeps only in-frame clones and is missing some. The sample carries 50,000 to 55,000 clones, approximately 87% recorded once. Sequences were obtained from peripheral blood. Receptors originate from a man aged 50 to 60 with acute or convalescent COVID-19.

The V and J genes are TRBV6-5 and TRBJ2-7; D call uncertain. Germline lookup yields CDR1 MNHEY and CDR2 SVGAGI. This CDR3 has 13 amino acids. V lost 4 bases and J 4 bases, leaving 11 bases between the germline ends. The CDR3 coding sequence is TGTGCCAGCAGTTCGTTTAATCGGTACGAGCAGTACTTC. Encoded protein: CASSSFNRYEQYF.

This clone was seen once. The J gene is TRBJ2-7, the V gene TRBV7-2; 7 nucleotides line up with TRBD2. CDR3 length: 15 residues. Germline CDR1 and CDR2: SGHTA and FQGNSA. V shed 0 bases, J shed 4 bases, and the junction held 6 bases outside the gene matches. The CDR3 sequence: CASSLAPSGVYEQYF. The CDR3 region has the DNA TGTGCCAGCAGCTTAGCGCCTAGCGGAGTATACGAGCAGTACTTC.

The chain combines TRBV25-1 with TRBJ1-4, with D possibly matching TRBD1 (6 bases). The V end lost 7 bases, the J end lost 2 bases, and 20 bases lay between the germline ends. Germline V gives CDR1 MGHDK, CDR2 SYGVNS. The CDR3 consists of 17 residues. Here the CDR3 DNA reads TGTGCCAGCACCCCCCGTGGAGGGGGGGATACTAATGAAAAACTGTTTTTT. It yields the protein CASTPRGGGDTNEKLFF.

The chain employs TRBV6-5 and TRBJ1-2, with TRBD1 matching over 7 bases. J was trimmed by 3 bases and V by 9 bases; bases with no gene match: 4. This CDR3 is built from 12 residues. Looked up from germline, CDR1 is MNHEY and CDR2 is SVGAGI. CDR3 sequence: CASEQGHYGYTF. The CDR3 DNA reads TGTGCCAGTGAACAGGGGCACTATGGCTACACCTTC.

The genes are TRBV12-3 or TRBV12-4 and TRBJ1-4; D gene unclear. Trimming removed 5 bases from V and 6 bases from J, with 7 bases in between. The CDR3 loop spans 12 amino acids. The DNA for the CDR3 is TGTGCCAGCAGTGATTCAGATGAAAAACTGTTTTTT. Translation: CASSDSDEKLFF.

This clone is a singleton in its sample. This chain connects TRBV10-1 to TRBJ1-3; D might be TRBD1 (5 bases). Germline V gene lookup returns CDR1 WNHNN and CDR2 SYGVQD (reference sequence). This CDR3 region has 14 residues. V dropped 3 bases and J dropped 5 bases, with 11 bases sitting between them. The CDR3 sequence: CASSENRLRNTIYF. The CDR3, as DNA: TGCGCCAGCAGTGAAAACAGGTTAAGAAACACCATATATTTT.

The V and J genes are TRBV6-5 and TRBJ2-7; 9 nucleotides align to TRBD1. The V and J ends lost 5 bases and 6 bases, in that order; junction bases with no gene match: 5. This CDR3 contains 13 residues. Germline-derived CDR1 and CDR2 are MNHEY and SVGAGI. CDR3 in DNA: TGTGCCAGCAGTCGGGACAGGGCCAGCGAGCAGTACTTC. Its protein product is CASSRDRASEQYF.

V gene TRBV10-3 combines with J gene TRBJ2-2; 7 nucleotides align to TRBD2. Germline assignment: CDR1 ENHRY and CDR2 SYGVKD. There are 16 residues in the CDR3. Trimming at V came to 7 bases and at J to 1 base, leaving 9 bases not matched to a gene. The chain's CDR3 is CAITKTSSLNTGELFF. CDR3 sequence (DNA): TGTGCCATCACGAAGACTAGCAGCTTGAACACCGGGGAGCTGTTTTTT.

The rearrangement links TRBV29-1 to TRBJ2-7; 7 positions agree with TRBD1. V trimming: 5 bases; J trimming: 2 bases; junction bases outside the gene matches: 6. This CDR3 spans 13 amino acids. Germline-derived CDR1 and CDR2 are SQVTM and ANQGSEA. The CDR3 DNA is TGCAGCGTTCGACAGGGATTTGCCTACGAGCAGTACTTC. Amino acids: CSVRQGFAYEQYF.

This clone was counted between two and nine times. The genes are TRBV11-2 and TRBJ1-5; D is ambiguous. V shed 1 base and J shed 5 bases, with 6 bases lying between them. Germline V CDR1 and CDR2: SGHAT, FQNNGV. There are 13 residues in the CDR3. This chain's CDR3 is CASSLVRDQPQHF. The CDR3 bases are TGTGCCAGCAGCTTAGTTCGCGATCAGCCCCAGCATTTT. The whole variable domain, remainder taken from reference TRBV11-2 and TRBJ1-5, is EAGVAQSPRYKIIEKRQSVAFWCNPISGHATLYWYQQILGQGPKLLIQFQNNGVVDDSQLPKDRFSAERLKGVDSTLKIQPAKLEDSAVYLCASSLVRDQPQHFGDGTRLSIL.